The TCR beta chain described here comes from a study of T cell clonality in common variable immunodeficiency. Broader study findings: Shared TCRbeta clones were fewer between CVID subjects than controls. Repertoire-complication correlations in CVID were limited by patient heterogeneity. TCRbeta clonality was increased in CVID versus healthy controls.

This clone was recorded at least ten times. The antigen is unknown. The CDR3 end falls 3 residues outside the read, so it is completed with the germline J gene. Germline V gives CDR1 SGHNT, CDR2 YYREEE (reference sequence). The CDR3 sequence is 15 residues long. The V gene end was trimmed by 6 bases and the J gene end by 8 bases; junction bases not matched to a gene: 10. The table came from immunoSEQ multiplex PCR; TCRdb's copy has only in-frame clones and leaves some out. The data show more than 65,000 clones, with none appearing a single time. The chain couples TRBV5-4 to TRBJ2-4; 11 bases agree with TRBD1. Sequencing used peripheral blood mononuclear cells. The receptor was isolated from a person aged 18 to 75 in good health. The CDR3 loop reads CASTMGQGVPYIQYF. The CDR3 bases that were read are TGTGCCAGCACCATGGGACAGGGGGTCCCCTACATT.